This T cell receptor beta chain emerged from a study of blood T cell repertoires in COVID-19. The overall study: COVID-19 samples collected from the United States, Italy and Spain covered acute and convalescent phases.

Original processing methods: Reference gene primers were amplified, and this amplification served to estimate nucleated cell counts. Libraries were prepared by immunoSEQ multiplex PCR; TCRdb keeps only in-frame clonotypes and omits some of them. V and J calls and clone size are copied from that table; D and trimming were computed from the DNA. The repertoire holds 200,000 to 250,000 clones, with about 85% as singletons. Individuals drawn from around 25 US areas were about 18 to 89 years old. Unmatched junction bases numbered 5, after V lost 0 bases and J lost 9 bases. CDR1 is SGHRS and CDR2 is YFSETQ in the germline V gene. This CDR3 comprises 14 residues.

Sequences were obtained from PBMCs or T cells enriched from blood (not recorded which). The origin of this receptor is a man between 25 and 39 years old who had recovered from COVID-19. The chain couples TRBV5-1 to TRBJ2-1; 8 positions agree with TRBD2. CDR3 region: CASSLGIAGLEQFF. CDR3 sequence (DNA): TGCGCCAGCAGCTTGGGGATAGCGGGGCTTGAGCAGTTCTTC. The whole variable domain, remainder taken from reference TRBV5-1 and TRBJ2-1, is KAGVTQTPRYLIKTRGQQVTLSCSPISGHRSVSWYQQTPGQGLQFLFEYFSETQRNKGNFPGRFSGRQFSNSRSEMNVSTLELGDSALYLCASSLGIAGLEQFFGPGTRLTVL.